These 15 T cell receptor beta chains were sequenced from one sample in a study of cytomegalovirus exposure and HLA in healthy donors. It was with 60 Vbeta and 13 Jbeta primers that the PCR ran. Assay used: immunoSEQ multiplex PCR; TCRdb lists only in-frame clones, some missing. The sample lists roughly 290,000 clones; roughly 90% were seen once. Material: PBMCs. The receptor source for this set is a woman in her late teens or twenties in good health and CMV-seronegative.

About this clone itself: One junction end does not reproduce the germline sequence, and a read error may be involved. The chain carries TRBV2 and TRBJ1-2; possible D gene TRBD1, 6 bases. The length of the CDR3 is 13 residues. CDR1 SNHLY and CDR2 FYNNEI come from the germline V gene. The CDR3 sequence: CASSEADYRARHF. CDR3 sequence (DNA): TGTGCCAGCAGTGAAGCGGATTACAGGGCCCGACACTTC.

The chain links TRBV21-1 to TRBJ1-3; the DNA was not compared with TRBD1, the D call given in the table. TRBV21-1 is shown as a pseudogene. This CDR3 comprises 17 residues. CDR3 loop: CASRQYRDRDNGNTIYF. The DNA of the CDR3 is TGTGCCAGCAGGCAATATAGGGACAGGGATAATGGAAACACCATATATTTT.

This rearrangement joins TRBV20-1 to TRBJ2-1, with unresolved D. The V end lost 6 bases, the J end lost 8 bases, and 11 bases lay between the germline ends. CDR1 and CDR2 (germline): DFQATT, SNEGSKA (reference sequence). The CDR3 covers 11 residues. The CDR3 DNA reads TGCAGTGCCTCTGCGGTGGATGAGCAGTTCTTC. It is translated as CSASAVDEQFF.

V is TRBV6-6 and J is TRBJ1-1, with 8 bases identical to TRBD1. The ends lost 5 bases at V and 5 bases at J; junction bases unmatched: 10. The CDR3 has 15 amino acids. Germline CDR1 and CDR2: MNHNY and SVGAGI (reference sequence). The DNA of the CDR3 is TGTGCCAGCAGTCACCTAGACAGGGGCGGGACTGAAGCTTTCTTT. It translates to CASSHLDRGGTEAFF.

CDR3 loop: CASRTSGTGYHEQYF. Here the CDR3 DNA reads TGTGCCAGCAGAACCTCCGGGACAGGGTACCACGAGCAGTACTTC. The chain carries TRBV6-5 and TRBJ2-5; 9 positions agree with TRBD1. The closer fit of TRBJ2-7 to the DNA end suggests the J call may be wrong. The CDR3 runs to 15 residues. Germline V CDR1 and CDR2: MNHEY, SVGAGI.

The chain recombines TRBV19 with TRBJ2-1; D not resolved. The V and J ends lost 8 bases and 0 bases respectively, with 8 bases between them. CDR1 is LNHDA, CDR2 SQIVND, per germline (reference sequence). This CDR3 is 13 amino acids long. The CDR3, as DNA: TGTGCCAGTGCTGCGAGCTCCTACAATGAGCAGTTCTTC. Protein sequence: CASAASSYNEQFF.

CDR3 in amino acids: CASSPGTGAYGYTF. Here the CDR3 DNA reads TGCGCCAGCAGCCCAGGGACAGGGGCCTATGGCTACACCTTC. V is TRBV4-1 and J is TRBJ1-2; 10 bases are a match to TRBD1. The junction had 3 bases not matched to a gene; V was cut back by 4 bases and J by 4 bases. This CDR3 has 14 amino acids. Germline CDR1 MGHRA, CDR2 YSYEKL.

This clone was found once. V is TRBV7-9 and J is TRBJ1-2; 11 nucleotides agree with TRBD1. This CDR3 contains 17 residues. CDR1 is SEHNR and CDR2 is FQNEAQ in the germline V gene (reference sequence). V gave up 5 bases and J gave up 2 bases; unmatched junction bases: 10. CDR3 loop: CASSEPRTGGKNYGYTF. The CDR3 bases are TGTGCCAGCAGCGAACCGAGGACAGGGGGCAAGAACTATGGCTACACCTTC.

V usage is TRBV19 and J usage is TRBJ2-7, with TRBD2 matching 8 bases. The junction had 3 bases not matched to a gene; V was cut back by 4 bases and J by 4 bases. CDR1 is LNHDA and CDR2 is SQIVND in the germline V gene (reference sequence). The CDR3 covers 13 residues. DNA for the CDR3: TGTGCCAGTAGTACAGGGACTAGATACGAGCAGTACTTC. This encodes CASSTGTRYEQYF. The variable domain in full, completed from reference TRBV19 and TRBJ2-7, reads DGGITQSPKYLFRKEGQNVTLSCEQNLNHDAMYWYRQDPGQGLRLIYYSQIVNDFQKGDIAEGYSVSREKKESFPLTVTSAQKNPTAFYLCASSTGTRYEQYFGPGTRLTVT.

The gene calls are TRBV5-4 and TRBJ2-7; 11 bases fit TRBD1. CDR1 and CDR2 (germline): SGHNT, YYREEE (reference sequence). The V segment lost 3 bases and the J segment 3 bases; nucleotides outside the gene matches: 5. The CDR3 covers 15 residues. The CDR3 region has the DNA TGTGCCAGCAGCTATGGACAGGGGGCTCACTACGAGCAGTACTTC. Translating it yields CASSYGQGAHYEQYF.

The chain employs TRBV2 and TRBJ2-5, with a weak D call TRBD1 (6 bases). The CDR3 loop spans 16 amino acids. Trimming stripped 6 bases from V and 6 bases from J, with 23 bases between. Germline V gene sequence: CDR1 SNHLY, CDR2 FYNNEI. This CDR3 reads CASRDSWRSGLQTQYF. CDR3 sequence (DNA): TGTGCCAGCAGGGACAGTTGGAGGTCAGGCCTTCAGACCCAGTACTTC. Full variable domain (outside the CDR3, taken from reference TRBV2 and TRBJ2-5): EPEVTQTPSHQVTQMGQEVILRCVPISNHLYFYWYRQILGQKVEFLVSFYNNEISEKSEIFDDQFSVERPDGSNFTLKIRSTKLEDSAMYFCASRDSWRSGLQTQYFGPGTRLLVL.

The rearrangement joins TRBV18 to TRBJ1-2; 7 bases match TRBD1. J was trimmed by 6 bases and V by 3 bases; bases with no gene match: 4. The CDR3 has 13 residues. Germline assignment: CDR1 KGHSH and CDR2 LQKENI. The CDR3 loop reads CASSPGTVNGYTF. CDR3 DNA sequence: TGTGCCAGCTCACCCGGGACAGTAAATGGCTACACCTTC.

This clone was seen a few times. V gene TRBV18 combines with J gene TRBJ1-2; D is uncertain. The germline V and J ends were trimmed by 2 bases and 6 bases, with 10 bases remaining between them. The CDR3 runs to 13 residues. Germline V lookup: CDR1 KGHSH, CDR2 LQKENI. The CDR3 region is CASSPYTSDGYTF. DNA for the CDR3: TGTGCCAGCTCACCATATACAAGCGATGGCTACACCTTC.

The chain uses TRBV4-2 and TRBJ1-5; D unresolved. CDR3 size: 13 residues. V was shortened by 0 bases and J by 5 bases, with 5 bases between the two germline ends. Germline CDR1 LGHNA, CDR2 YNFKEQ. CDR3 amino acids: CASSQDADQPQHF. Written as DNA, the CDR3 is TGTGCCAGCAGCCAAGATGCGGATCAGCCCCAGCATTTT.

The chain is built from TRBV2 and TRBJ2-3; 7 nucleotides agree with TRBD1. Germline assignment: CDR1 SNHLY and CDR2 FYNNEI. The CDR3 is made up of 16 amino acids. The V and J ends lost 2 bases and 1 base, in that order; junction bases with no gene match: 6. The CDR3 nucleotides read TGTGCCAGCAGTGAATGGGGACAGACAGGCACAGATACGCAGTATTTT. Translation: CASSEWGQTGTDTQYF.